Each of the 32 T cell receptor beta chains below was sequenced from the same sample in a study of blood T cell repertoires in COVID-19. The method was immunoSEQ multiplex PCR; TCRdb's version includes in-frame clones alone and lacks a portion of them. The data hold a few hundred thousand clones, with roughly 84% observed a single time. Input material: peripheral blood. The receptors were gathered from a woman younger than 30 with acute or convalescent COVID-19.

This clone has just a few counts. V usage is TRBV7-2 and J usage is TRBJ2-1, with D tentatively TRBD2 (5 bases). Germline V CDR1 and CDR2: SGHTA, FQGNSA. Trimming pared 4 bases from V and 0 bases from J, leaving 16 bases between. The length of the CDR3 is 17 residues. The CDR3, as DNA: TGTGCCAGCAGCTCCGGACTGGGGATGAGCTCCTACAATGAGCAGTTCTTC. It specifies CASSSGLGMSSYNEQFF.

V is TRBV6-5 and J is TRBJ2-1, with 8 bases fitting TRBD1. Per germline, CDR1 MNHEY and CDR2 SVGAGI. Germline trimming cut 0 bases from V and 8 bases from J; bases unmatched to any gene: 3. CDR3 length: 14 residues. The CDR3 sequence: CASSYSQGEDEQFF. For the CDR3, the DNA is TGTGCCAGCAGTTACTCACAGGGGGAGGATGAGCAGTTCTTC.

This sequence joins TRBV27 and TRBJ2-7; 10 bases fit TRBD2. The CDR3 runs to 16 residues. Germline V lookup: CDR1 MNHEY, CDR2 SMNVEV (reference sequence). Trimming at V came to 10 bases and at J to 0 bases, leaving 12 bases not matched to a gene. The CDR3 sequence is CATQDRAGGPSYEQYF. The CDR3 DNA follows: TGTGCCACTCAGGACCGAGCGGGAGGGCCCTCCTACGAGCAGTACTTC.

The V and J genes are TRBV12-3 or TRBV12-4 and TRBJ1-2; the D gene is possibly TRBD1 (5 bases). The CDR3 covers 12 residues. V was trimmed by 8 bases and J by 4 bases, leaving 11 bases between them. The CDR3 loop reads CASVREFYGYTF. As DNA, the CDR3 is TGTGCCAGCGTCAGGGAATTCTATGGCTACACCTTC.

The genes are TRBV30 and TRBJ2-3; TRBD2 aligns across 7 bases. CDR1 and CDR2 from the germline V gene are GTSNPN and SVGIG (reference sequence). This CDR3 contains 15 residues. The junction had 10 bases not matched to a gene; V was cut back by 4 bases and J by 3 bases. The CDR3: CAWTQGGGSTDTQYF. CDR3 bases: TGTGCCTGGACCCAGGGCGGCGGGAGTACAGATACGCAGTATTTT.

The rearrangement joins TRBV6-2 or TRBV6-3 to TRBJ1-2; D remains unclear. The CDR3 consists of 13 residues. Looked up from germline, CDR1 is MNHEY and CDR2 is SVGEGT. V gave up 4 bases and J gave up 8 bases, with 14 bases separating them. CDR3 in amino acids: CASSSSLSGGYTF. As DNA, the CDR3 is TGTGCCAGCAGTTCCTCTCTCTCAGGCGGCTACACCTTC.

The chain is built from TRBV7-9 and TRBJ2-3, with 10 positions matching TRBD2. V gave up 5 bases and J gave up 4 bases; unmatched junction bases: 6. The CDR3 is made up of 15 amino acids. The V gene's germline CDR1 is SEHNR and CDR2 FQNEAQ (reference sequence). Here the CDR3 reads CASSRASGSSDTQYF. The CDR3 DNA sequence: TGTGCCAGCAGCCGTGCTAGCGGGAGCTCAGATACGCAGTATTTT.

The chain combines TRBV28 with TRBJ1-2, with 8 bases identical to TRBD1. Germline assignment: CDR1 MDHEN and CDR2 SYDVKM. The ends lost 6 bases at V and 8 bases at J; junction bases unmatched: 8. The CDR3 loop spans 13 amino acids. DNA for the CDR3: TGTGCCAGCAGCCTCCGGACAGGGAGGGGCTACACCTTC. This gives the protein CASSLRTGRGYTF.

The chain joins TRBV6-1 to TRBJ2-1; 11 nucleotides match TRBD2. The germline V gene has CDR1 MNHNS and CDR2 SASEGT. This CDR3 is built from 17 residues. J gave up 4 bases and V 2 bases, and 7 bases lay outside the gene matches. The CDR3 region is CASSEMASGRIYNEQFF. The CDR3 DNA is TGTGCCAGCAGTGAAATGGCTAGCGGGAGGATATACAATGAGCAGTTCTTC.

The V call is TRBV11-3, the J call TRBJ2-1; 9 bases are a match to TRBD2. With 3 bases clipped from V and 8 bases from J, the junction kept 5 bases outside the gene matches. CDR1 is SGHNT, CDR2 YENEEA, per germline. This CDR3 has 14 amino acids. The CDR3 coding sequence is TGTGCCAGCAGCTTGGCGGGAGGGCCCCATGAGCAGTTCTTC. It codes for CASSLAGGPHEQFF.

This clone was seen once. The chain carries TRBV7-8 and TRBJ2-1; TRBD2 matches 10 bases. J was trimmed by 2 bases and V by 6 bases; bases with no gene match: 10. This CDR3 region has 17 residues. CDR1 and CDR2 (germline): SGHVS, FQNEAQ. CDR3 bases: TGTGCCAGCAGAAGGGAGCGGGAGGGCCGGGCCTACAATGAGCAGTTCTTC. As protein: CASRREREGRAYNEQFF.

V usage is TRBV5-1 and J usage is TRBJ2-7, with 9 bases aligning to TRBD1. The CDR3 sequence is 15 residues long. Germline V lookup: CDR1 SGHRS, CDR2 YFSETQ. The V segment lost 0 bases and the J segment 4 bases; nucleotides outside the gene matches: 5. CDR3 bases: TGCGCCAGCAGCTTGGCGGGACAGGGCCCTTACGAGCAGTACTTC. Protein: CASSLAGQGPYEQYF.

The chain links TRBV6-5 to TRBJ1-1, with a tentative D call TRBD1 (5 bases). The germline V gene encodes CDR1 MNHEY and CDR2 SVGAGI. The CDR3 has 15 amino acids. V was cut by 4 bases and J by 1 base, with 13 bases left in between. Here the CDR3 reads CASSSLPGQNTEAFF. In nucleotides, the CDR3 is TGTGCCAGCAGTTCCCTTCCAGGGCAGAACACTGAAGCTTTCTTT.

This chain joins TRBV5-6 and TRBJ1-6; 7 bases line up with TRBD1. Germline CDR1 reads SGHDT; CDR2 reads YYEEEE. The CDR3 runs to 15 residues. The J segment lost 8 bases and the V segment lost 4 bases, leaving 9 bases of the junction unmatched. The CDR3 nucleotides read TGTGCCAGCAGCCCCTGGGACAGACCTTATTCACCCCTCCACTTT. Amino acids: CASSPWDRPYSPLHF.

The CDR3 reads CATSRGDREDQPQHF. CDR3 DNA: TGTGCCACCAGCAGGGGAGACAGGGAAGATCAGCCCCAGCATTTT. V usage is TRBV15 and J usage is TRBJ1-5; TRBD1 matches at 7 bases. This CDR3 is built from 15 residues. Per germline, CDR1 LNHNV and CDR2 YYDKDF (reference sequence). Trimming removed 3 bases from V and 5 bases from J; junction bases left unmatched: 7.

This clone was seen more than once but under ten times. The chain couples TRBV28 to TRBJ2-1, with 9 bases that match TRBD2. With V trimmed by 1 base and J by 5 bases, 6 bases remained unmatched. This CDR3 has 16 amino acids. The germline V gene has CDR1 MDHEN and CDR2 SYDVKM. The CDR3 sequence is CASSLLGGRENNEQFF. CDR3 DNA: TGTGCCAGCAGTTTATTGGGCGGGAGGGAAAACAATGAGCAGTTCTTC.

This clone was counted many times. This chain links TRBV6-5 with TRBJ1-1; the D is unclear. CDR3 size: 14 residues. Germline V lookup: CDR1 MNHEY, CDR2 SVGAGI. Trimming pared 6 bases from V and 7 bases from J, leaving 18 bases between. CDR3 sequence reads: CASRFDAARFEAFF. CDR3 DNA sequence: TGTGCCAGCAGGTTCGACGCGGCCCGTTTTGAAGCTTTCTTT.

The chain uses TRBV14 and TRBJ1-6; tentative D call: TRBD1 (6 bases). V was cut by 2 bases and J by 6 bases, with 11 bases left in between. The CDR3 runs 15 residues. The germline V gene has CDR1 SGHDN and CDR2 FVKESK. The CDR3 DNA reads TGTGCCAGCAGCCAAACGGGGGGCTCTAATTCACCCCTCCACTTT. It translates to CASSQTGGSNSPLHF.

CDR3 sequence: CASSPRGQGASDEQFF. The CDR3 DNA follows: TGCGCCAGCAGCCCGCGGGGACAGGGGGCTTCGGATGAGCAGTTCTTC. The J gene is TRBJ2-1, the V gene TRBV5-1, with TRBD1 identical over 12 bases. Unmatched junction bases numbered 10, after V lost 4 bases and J lost 8 bases. Germline V gene sequence: CDR1 SGHRS, CDR2 YFSETQ. The CDR3 covers 16 residues.

The chain uses TRBV3-1 (or the pseudogene TRBV3-2) and TRBJ2-7; possibly TRBD2 for D (5 bases). V was trimmed by 4 bases and J by 3 bases, leaving 22 bases between them. The CDR3 sequence is 17 residues long. Germline V CDR1 and CDR2: LGHDT, YNNKEL (reference sequence). CDR3 bases: TGTGCCAGCAGCCCGTATGTGGGTCCCATGAGGGTCTACGAGCAGTACTTC. Translating gives CASSPYVGPMRVYEQYF.

The chain combines TRBV7-2 with TRBJ2-5; 8 nucleotides match TRBD2. The CDR3 length is 15 residues. Germline CDR1 is SGHTA and CDR2 is FQGNSA. V lost 3 bases and J lost 5; bases outside the gene matches: 8. In nucleotides, the CDR3 is TGTGCCAGCAGCTTGCGGGGGGCATATCGGGAGACCCAGTACTTC. Protein sequence: CASSLRGAYRETQYF.

V and J are TRBV19 and TRBJ1-1; 8 bases are a match to TRBD1. This CDR3 spans 15 amino acids. The ends lost 3 bases at V and 7 bases at J; junction bases unmatched: 10. Germline V gives CDR1 LNHDA, CDR2 SQIVND (reference sequence). CDR3 nucleotides: TGTGCCAGTAGTATCGGGCAGGGGGCGAGGAGTGAAGCTTTCTTT. Protein: CASSIGQGARSEAFF.

In nucleotides, the CDR3 is TGTGCCAGCAGCCCGGCCGGGACAACCTATGGCTACACCTTC. Translated, it gives CASSPAGTTYGYTF. This sequence joins TRBV6-5 and TRBJ1-2, with D tentatively TRBD1 (6 bases). The CDR3 extends over 14 amino acids. V was cut by 6 bases and J by 4 bases, with 15 bases left in between. The V gene's germline CDR1 is MNHEY and CDR2 SVGAGI.

This rearrangement joins TRBV27 to TRBJ2-1; 11 nucleotides match TRBD2. Germline loops: CDR1 MNHEY, CDR2 SMNVEV (reference sequence). With V trimmed by 5 bases and J by 6 bases, 3 bases remained unmatched. The CDR3 has 14 residues. The CDR3 region has the DNA TGTGCCAGCAGTCACGGACTAGCGGGCAATGAGCAGTTCTTC. Translating it yields CASSHGLAGNEQFF.

The J gene is TRBJ1-5, the V gene TRBV28; D is ambiguous. CDR3 length: 12 residues. V gave up 3 bases and J gave up 4 bases, with 4 bases separating them. CDR1 and CDR2 from the germline V gene are MDHEN and SYDVKM. The DNA of the CDR3 is TGTGCCAGCAGTTTCTTTAATCAGCCCCAGCATTTT. As protein: CASSFFNQPQHF.

This chain uses TRBV6-5 with TRBJ2-7; D is unclear. CDR3 length: 16 amino acids. Trimming took 0 bases from V and 0 from J, leaving 12 bases between them. Germline V gives CDR1 MNHEY, CDR2 SVGAGI. The CDR3 protein is CASSYSLNPLSYEQYF. The CDR3 DNA reads as TGTGCCAGCAGTTACTCACTGAATCCCCTCTCCTACGAGCAGTACTTC.

The chain uses TRBV5-1 and TRBJ1-4, with D tentatively TRBD1 (5 bases). CDR3 length equals 18 residues. V lost 2 bases, J lost 0 bases, and 17 bases lay in between. Germline CDR1 SGHRS, CDR2 YFSETQ. In nucleotides, the CDR3 is TGCGCCAGCAGCTTTGGACCGCCGGGGACTACAACTAATGAAAAACTGTTTTTT. It encodes CASSFGPPGTTTNEKLFF.

This chain connects TRBV7-8 to TRBJ1-4; maybe TRBD1 (6 bases). This CDR3 has 14 residues. Germline V gene sequence: CDR1 SGHVS, CDR2 FQNEAQ. V lost 6 bases to trimming and J lost 4 bases, with 12 bases between them. CDR3 sequence (DNA): TGTGCCAGCAGTCCACTGGACAGTAATGAAAAACTGTTTTTT. It is translated as CASSPLDSNEKLFF.

This chain uses TRBV7-2 with TRBJ1-4, with 7 positions matching TRBD1. V shed 4 bases, J shed 8 bases, and the junction held 10 bases outside the gene matches. The CDR3 totals 15 residues. Germline CDR1 reads SGHTA; CDR2 reads FQGNSA. CDR3 DNA: TGTGCCAGCAGCTCGACAGGGAGAGTTGGAGAAAAACTGTTTTTT. It is translated as CASSSTGRVGEKLFF.

The V and J genes are TRBV19 and TRBJ2-7; 15 bases align to TRBD2. Germline V lookup: CDR1 LNHDA, CDR2 SQIVND (reference sequence). V gave up 4 bases and J gave up 0 bases; unmatched junction bases: 10. This CDR3 spans 19 amino acids. The CDR3 bases are TGTGCCAGTAGTACGGGACTAGCGGGAGGATTTCTCGTCTCCTACGAGCAGTACTTC. This codes for CASSTGLAGGFLVSYEQYF.

The chain links TRBV5-5 to TRBJ2-7; D possibly corresponds to TRBD1 (6 bases). Germline CDR1 is SGHKS and CDR2 is YYEKEE (reference sequence). Trimming shortened V by 4 bases and J by 0 bases, and 11 bases separated the two germline ends. The CDR3 has 14 amino acids. This chain's CDR3 is CASSARDISYEQYF. Written as DNA, the CDR3 is TGTGCCAGCAGCGCCCGGGACATCTCCTACGAGCAGTACTTC.

V usage is TRBV6-5 and J usage is TRBJ2-1; D gene uncertain. CDR3 length equals 13 residues. Looked up from germline, CDR1 is MNHEY and CDR2 is SVGAGI. With 3 bases removed from V and 5 bases from J, the gap between germline ends came to 8 bases. The CDR3 spells CASSYGGDNEQFF. The CDR3 nucleotides read TGTGCCAGCAGTTATGGCGGAGACAATGAGCAGTTCTTC.